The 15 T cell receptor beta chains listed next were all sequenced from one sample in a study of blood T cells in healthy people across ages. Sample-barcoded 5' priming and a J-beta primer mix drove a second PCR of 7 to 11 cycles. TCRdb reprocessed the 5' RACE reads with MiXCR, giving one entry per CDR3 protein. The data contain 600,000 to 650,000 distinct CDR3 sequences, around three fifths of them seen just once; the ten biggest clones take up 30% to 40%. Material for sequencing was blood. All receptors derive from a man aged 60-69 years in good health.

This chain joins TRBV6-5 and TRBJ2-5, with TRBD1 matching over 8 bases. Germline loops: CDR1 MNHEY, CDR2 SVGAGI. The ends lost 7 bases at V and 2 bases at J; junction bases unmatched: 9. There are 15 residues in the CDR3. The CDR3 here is CASTLTGAWQETQYF. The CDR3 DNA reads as TGTGCCAGCACCTTGACAGGGGCTTGGCAAGAGACCCAGTACTTC.

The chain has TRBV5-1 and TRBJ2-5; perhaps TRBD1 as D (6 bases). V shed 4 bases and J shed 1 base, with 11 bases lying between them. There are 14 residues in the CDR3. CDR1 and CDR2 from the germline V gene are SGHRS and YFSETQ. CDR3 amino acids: CASSGGQLQETQYF. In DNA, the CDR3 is TGCGCCAGCAGCGGAGGACAGCTCCAAGAGACCCAGTACTTC.

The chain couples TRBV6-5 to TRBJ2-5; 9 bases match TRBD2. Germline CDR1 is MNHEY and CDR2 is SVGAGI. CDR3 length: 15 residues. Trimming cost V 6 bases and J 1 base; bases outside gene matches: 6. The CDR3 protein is CASRRQRGVQETQYF. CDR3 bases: TGTGCCAGCAGGCGGCAGCGGGGGGTCCAAGAGACCCAGTACTTC.

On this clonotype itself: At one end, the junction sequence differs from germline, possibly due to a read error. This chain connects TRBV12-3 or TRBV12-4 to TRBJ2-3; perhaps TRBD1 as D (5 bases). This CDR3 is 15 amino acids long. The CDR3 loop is CASKWTRGRSDMQYF. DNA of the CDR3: TGTGCCAGCAAATGGACAAGGGGCAGGTCAGATATGCAGTATTTT.

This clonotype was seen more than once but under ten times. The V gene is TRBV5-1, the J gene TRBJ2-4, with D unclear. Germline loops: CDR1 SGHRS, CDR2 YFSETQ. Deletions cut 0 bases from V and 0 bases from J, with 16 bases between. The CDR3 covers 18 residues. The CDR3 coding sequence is TGCGCCAGCAGCTTGGGTGGTGATCCAGCACTAGCCAAAAACATTCAGTACTTC. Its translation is CASSLGGDPALAKNIQYF.

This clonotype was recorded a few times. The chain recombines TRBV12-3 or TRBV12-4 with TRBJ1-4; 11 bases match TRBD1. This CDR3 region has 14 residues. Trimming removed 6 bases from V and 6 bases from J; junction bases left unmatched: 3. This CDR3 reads CASRRTGGDEKLFF. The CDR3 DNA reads TGTGCCAGCAGGCGGACAGGGGGCGATGAAAAACTGTTTTTT.

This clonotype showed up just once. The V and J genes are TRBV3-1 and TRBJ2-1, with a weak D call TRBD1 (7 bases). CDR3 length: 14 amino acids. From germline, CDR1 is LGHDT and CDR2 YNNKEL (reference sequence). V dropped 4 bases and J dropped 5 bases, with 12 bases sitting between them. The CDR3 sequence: CASSPGGRHNEQFF. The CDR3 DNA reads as TGTGCCAGCAGCCCAGGGGGGAGGCACAATGAGCAGTTCTTC.

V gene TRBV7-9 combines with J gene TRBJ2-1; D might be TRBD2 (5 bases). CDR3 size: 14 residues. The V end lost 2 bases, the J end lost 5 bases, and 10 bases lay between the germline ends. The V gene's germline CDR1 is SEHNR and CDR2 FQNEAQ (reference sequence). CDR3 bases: TGTGCCAGCAGCTTAAGGCTAGCTGACAATGAGCAGTTCTTC. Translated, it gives CASSLRLADNEQFF.

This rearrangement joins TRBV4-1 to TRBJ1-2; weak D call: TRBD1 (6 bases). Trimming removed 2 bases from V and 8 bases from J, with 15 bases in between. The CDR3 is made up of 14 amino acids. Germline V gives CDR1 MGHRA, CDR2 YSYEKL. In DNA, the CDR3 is TGCGCCAGCAGCCAACGGACTGCAGGGGACGGCTACACCTTC. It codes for CASSQRTAGDGYTF.

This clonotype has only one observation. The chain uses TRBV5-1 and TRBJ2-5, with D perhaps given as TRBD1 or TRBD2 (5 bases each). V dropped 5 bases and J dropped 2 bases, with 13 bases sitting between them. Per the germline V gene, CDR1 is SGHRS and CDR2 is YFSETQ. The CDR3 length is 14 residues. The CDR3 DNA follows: TGCGCCAGCAGACTCGGGGCCTCGCAAGAGACCCAGTACTTC. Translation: CASRLGASQETQYF.

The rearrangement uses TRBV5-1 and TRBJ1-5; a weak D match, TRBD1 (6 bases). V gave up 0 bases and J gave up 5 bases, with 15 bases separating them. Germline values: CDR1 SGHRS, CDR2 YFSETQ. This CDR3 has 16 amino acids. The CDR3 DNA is TGCGCCAGCAGCTTGGCCCAGAAGACAGGCTATCAGCCCCAGCATTTT. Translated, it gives CASSLAQKTGYQPQHF.

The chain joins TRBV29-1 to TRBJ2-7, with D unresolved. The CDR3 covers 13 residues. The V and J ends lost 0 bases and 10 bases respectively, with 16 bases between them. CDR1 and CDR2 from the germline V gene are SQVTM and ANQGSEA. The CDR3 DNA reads TGCAGCGTTGAAGAGACCGACGGTAGTCCCCAGTACTTC. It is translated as CSVEETDGSPQYF.

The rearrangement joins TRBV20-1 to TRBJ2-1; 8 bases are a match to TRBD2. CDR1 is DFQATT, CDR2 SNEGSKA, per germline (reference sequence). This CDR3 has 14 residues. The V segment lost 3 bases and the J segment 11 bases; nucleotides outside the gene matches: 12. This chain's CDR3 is CSARVAGTQNQQFF. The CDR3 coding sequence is TGCAGTGCTAGGGTAGCGGGGACCCAAAACCAGCAGTTCTTC.

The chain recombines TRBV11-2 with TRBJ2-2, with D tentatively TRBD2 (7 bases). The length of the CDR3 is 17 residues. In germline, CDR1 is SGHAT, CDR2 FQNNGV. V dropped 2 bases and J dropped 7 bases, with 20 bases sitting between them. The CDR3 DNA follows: TGTGCCAGCAGCTTACGGGGGGCGAACACGGGGTACGGGGAGCTGTTTTTT. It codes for CASSLRGANTGYGELFF.

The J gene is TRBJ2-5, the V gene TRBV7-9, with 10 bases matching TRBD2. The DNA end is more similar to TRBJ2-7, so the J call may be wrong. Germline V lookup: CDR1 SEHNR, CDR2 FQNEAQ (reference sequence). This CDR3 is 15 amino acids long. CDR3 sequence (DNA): TGTGCCAGCAGCCAAAGTCTAGCGGGGGCCTACGAGCAGTACTTC. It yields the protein CASSQSLAGAYEQYF.